This T cell receptor (beta chain) was obtained from a study of CD8 T cells in ankylosing spondylitis. Study conclusions and caveats: Fewer than 10 highly homologous variants formed a TCR beta motif that appeared characteristic of ankylosing spondylitis blood. It was reported that disease-linked clones were significantly enriched in matched ankylosing spondylitis synovial fluid. Peripheral blood held disease-linked clones only at relatively low frequency, and these were CD8+.

Using quantitative 5'-RACE with molecular barcodes, the authors made TCR beta libraries. TCRdb passed the 5' RACE reads through MiXCR, listing each CDR3 protein once. Among 250,000 or so distinct CDR3 sequences listed, 15% to 20% were seen once. Worth noting for this clonotype: What it binds is unknown.

Sequenced sample: blood, either unsorted or a sorted T cell fraction (not recorded which). The clonotype was recovered from a male donor with ankylosing spondylitis or in good health (not recorded which).

The CDR3 protein is CSARDRLFADTQYF. In DNA form, the CDR3 reads TGCAGTGCTAGAGATCGTCTGTTTGCAGATACGCAGTATTTT. The chain uses TRBV20-1 and TRBJ2-3, with no clear D. CDR3 length equals 14 residues. The germline V gene has CDR1 DFQATT and CDR2 SNEGSKA (reference sequence). Trimming took 0 bases from V and 4 from J, leaving 11 bases between them.